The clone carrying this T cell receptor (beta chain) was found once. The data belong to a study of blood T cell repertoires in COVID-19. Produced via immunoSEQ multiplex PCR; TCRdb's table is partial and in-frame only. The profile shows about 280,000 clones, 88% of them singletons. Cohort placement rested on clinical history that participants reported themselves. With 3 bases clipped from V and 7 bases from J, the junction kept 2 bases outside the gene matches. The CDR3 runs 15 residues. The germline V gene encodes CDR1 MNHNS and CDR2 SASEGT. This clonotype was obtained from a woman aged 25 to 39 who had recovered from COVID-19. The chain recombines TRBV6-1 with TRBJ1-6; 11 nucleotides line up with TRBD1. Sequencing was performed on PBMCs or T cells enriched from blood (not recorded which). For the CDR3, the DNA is TGTGCCAGCAGTGAGGACAGGGGGCGGAATTCACCCCTCCACTTT. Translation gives CASSEDRGRNSPLHF.